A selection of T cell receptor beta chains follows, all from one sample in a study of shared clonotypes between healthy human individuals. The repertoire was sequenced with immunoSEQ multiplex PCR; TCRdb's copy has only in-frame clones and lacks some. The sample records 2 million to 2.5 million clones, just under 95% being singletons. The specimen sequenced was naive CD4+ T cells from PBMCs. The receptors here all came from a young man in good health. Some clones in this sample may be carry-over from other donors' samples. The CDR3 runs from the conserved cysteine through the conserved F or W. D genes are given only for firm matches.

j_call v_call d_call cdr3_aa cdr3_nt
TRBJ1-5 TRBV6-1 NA CASRDSVAGQPQHF TGTGCCAGCCGGGATAGCGTTGCTGGACAGCCCCAGCATTTT
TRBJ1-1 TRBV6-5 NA CASNLRDGTEAFF TGTGCCAGCAACCTCAGGGATGGAACTGAAGCTTTCTTT
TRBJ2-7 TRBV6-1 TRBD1 CASSEQPGQGYYEQYF TGTGCCAGCAGTGAACAGCCGGGACAGGGGTACTACGAGCAGTACTTC
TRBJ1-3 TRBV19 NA CASSIGTEGNTIYF TGTGCCAGTAGTATTGGAACCGAGGGAAACACCATATATTTT
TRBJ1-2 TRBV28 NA CASSFSAGFYGYTF TGTGCCAGCAGTTTCTCTGCAGGGTTCTATGGCTACACCTTC
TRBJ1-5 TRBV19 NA CASRPPTGRNQPQHF TGTGCCAGTAGACCCCCGACAGGCCGCAATCAGCCCCAGCATTTT
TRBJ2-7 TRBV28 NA CASSQSSYEQYF TGTGCCAGCAGCCAAAGCTCCTACGAGCAGTACTTC
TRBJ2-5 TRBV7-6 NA CASSLGEKAAQYF TGTGCCAGCAGCTTAGGAGAGAAGGCCGCCCAGTACTTC
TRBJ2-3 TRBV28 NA CASSFSAGSTDTQYF TGTGCCAGCAGTTTTTCCGCAGGCAGCACAGATACGCAGTATTTT
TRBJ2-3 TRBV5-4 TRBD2 CASSGGQTSGWGTQYF TGTGCCAGCAGCGGGGGACAGACTAGCGGGTGGGGTACGCAGTATTTT
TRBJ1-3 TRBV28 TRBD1 CASSLGQGGNTIYF TGTGCCAGCAGTTTAGGACAGGGTGGAAACACCATATATTTT
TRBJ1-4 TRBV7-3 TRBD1 CASRQTLRDRVEKLFF TGTGCCAGCAGACAAACCTTACGGGACAGGGTAGAAAAACTGTTTTTT
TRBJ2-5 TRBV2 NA CASDPSQSLTQYF TGTGCCAGCGACCCCTCCCAGAGTCTGACCCAGTACTTC
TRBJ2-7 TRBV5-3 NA CARSFGAPLYEQYF TGTGCCAGAAGCTTTGGGGCCCCCCTCTACGAGCAGTACTTC
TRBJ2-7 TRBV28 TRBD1 CASSLMGQGLIQQYF TGTGCCAGCAGCTTAATGGGACAGGGTCTTATTCAGCAGTACTTC
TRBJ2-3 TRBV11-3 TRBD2 CASSFSAGAGGLTDTQYF TGTGCCAGCAGTTTCTCTGCGGGGGCGGGAGGCCTCACAGATACGCAGTATTTT
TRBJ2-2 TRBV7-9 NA CASSLLGQRYTGELFF TGTGCCAGCAGCTTACTCGGGCAGCGGTACACCGGGGAGCTGTTTTTT
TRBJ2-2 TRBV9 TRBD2 CASSGPSGNTGELFF TGTGCCAGCAGCGGGCCTAGCGGAAACACCGGGGAGCTGTTTTTT
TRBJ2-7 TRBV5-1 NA CASSFSDRSYEQYF TGCGCCAGCAGCTTTTCCGACAGGAGCTACGAGCAGTACTTC
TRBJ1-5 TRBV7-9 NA CASSPGHHEGQPQHF TGTGCCAGCAGCCCAGGACATCACGAGGGTCAGCCCCAGCATTTT
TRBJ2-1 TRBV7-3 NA CASSLGGGAGNEQFF TGTGCCAGCAGCTTAGGAGGGGGCGCAGGGAATGAGCAGTTCTTC
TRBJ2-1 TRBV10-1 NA CASSESTRGRNNEQFF TGCGCCAGCAGTGAGTCGACTCGTGGCCGGAACAATGAGCAGTTCTTC
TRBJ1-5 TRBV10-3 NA CATGREGNQPQHF TGTGCCACGGGGAGGGAGGGCAATCAGCCCCAGCATTTT
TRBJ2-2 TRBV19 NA CASNLGGTLGTTGELFF TGTGCCAGTAACCTTGGGGGGACGCTCGGTACCACCGGGGAGCTGTTTTTT
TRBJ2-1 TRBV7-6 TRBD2 CASSWASGEQFF TGTGCCAGCAGCTGGGCTAGCGGAGAGCAGTTCTTC
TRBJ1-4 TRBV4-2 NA CASSQARSGGGFSEKLFF TGTGCCAGCAGCCAAGCCCGAAGCGGGGGGGGTTTCAGTGAAAAACTGTTTTTT
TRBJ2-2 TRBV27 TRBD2 CAARRAGESGELFF TGTGCCGCCCGGAGAGCGGGAGAGTCGGGGGAGCTGTTTTTT
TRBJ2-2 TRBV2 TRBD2 CASGLAGNTGELFF TGTGCCAGCGGACTAGCGGGGAACACCGGGGAGCTGTTTTTT
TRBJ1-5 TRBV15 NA CATSRVRWGDQPQHF TGTGCCACCAGCAGAGTTCGGTGGGGGGATCAGCCCCAGCATTTT
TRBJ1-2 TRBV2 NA CASSEVPGAGYTF TGTGCCAGCAGTGAAGTCCCAGGGGCCGGCTACACCTTC
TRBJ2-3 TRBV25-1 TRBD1 CASSAFRGPDTQYF TGTGCCAGCAGTGCCTTCAGGGGGCCAGATACGCAGTATTTT
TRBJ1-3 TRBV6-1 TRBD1 CASSQGGGQGNTIYF TGTGCCAGCAGTCAAGGGGGGGGACAGGGCAACACCATATATTTT
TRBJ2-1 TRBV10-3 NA CAIRSAGNEQFF TGTGCCATCAGATCGGCGGGAAATGAGCAGTTCTTC
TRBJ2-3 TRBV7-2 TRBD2 CASSTGLAGGTDTQYF TGTGCCAGCAGCACGGGACTAGCGGGAGGCACAGATACGCAGTATTTT
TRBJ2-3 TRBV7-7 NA CASSFQPGDTQYF TGTGCCAGCAGCTTTCAGCCGGGGGATACGCAGTATTTT
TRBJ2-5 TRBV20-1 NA CSALNTGTQYF TGCAGTGCTCTGAACACGGGGACCCAGTACTTC
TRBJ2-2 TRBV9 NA CASSVEYSGELFF TGTGCCAGCAGCGTAGAATATAGCGGGGAGCTGTTTTTT
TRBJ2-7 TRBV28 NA CASSLSAQGKVEQYF TGTGCCAGCAGTTTATCGGCGCAGGGGAAAGTCGAGCAGTACTTC
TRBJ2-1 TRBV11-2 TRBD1 CASSVQGKEEQFF TGTGCCAGCAGCGTACAGGGGAAGGAGGAGCAGTTCTTC
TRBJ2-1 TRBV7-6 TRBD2 CASSLIVGASGRNEQFF TGTGCCAGCAGCTTAATAGTCGGGGCTAGCGGGAGAAATGAGCAGTTCTTC
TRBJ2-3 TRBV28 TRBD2 CASPTSGTTDTQYF TGTGCCAGCCCGACTAGCGGTACCACAGATACGCAGTATTTT
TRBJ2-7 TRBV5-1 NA CASSLSPAMQYF TGCGCCAGCAGCTTGTCCCCGGCGATGCAGTACTTC
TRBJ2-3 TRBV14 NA CASRRGIHTDTQYF TGTGCCAGCCGCCGGGGGATTCACACAGATACGCAGTATTTT
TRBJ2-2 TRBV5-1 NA CASSLAGTPRNTGELFF TGCGCCAGCAGCTTGGCCGGGACACCGCGGAACACCGGGGAGCTGTTTTTT
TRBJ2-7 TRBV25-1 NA CASLTREPPYEQYF TGTGCCAGCTTGACGCGGGAACCCCCCTACGAGCAGTACTTC
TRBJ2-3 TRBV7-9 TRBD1 CASSLDGTGWGTDTQYF TGTGCCAGCAGCTTAGACGGGACAGGGTGGGGCACAGATACGCAGTATTTT
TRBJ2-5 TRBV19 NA CASSSTGRETQYF TGTGCCAGTAGTAGTACAGGGAGGGAGACCCAGTACTTC
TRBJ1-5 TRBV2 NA CASTKEGAGSNQPQHF TGTGCCAGCACAAAAGAAGGGGCAGGGAGCAATCAGCCCCAGCATTTT
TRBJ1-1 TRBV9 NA CASSATGQNTEAFF TGTGCCAGCAGCGCAACAGGACAGAACACTGAAGCTTTCTTT
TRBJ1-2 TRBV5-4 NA CASSFGLRAEKRGSNYGYTF TGTGCCAGCAGCTTTGGGTTGAGGGCGGAGAAACGTGGTTCCAACTATGGCTACACCTTC
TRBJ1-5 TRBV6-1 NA CASNGYGNQPQHF TGTGCCAGCAACGGCTATGGCAATCAGCCCCAGCATTTT
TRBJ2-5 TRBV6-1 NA CASRRDVQETQYF TGTGCCAGCAGGAGGGACGTCCAAGAGACCCAGTACTTC